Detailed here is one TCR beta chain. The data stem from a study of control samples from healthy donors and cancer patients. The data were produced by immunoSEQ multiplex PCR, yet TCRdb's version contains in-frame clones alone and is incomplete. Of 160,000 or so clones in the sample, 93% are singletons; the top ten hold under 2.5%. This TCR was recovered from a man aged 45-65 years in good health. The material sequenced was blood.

The CDR3: CASSKLRGGSSTDTQYF. In DNA, the CDR3 is TGTGCCAGTAGTAAATTGAGGGGGGGGTCTAGCACAGATACGCAGTATTTT. The chain combines TRBV19 with TRBJ2-3, with D tentatively TRBD2 (7 bases). Trimming pared 4 bases from V and 0 bases from J, leaving 17 bases between. Germline CDR1 is LNHDA and CDR2 is SQIVND (reference sequence). This CDR3 is built from 17 residues.